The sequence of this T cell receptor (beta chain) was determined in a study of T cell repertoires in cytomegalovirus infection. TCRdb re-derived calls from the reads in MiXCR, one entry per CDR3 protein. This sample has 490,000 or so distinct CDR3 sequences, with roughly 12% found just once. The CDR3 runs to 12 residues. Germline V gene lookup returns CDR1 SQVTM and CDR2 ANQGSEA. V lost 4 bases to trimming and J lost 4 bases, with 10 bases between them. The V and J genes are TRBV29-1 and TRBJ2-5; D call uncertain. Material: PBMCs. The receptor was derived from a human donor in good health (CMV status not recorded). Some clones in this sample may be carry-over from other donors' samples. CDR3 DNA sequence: TGCAGCGTTGGTATTGCGGTAGAGACCCAGTACTTC. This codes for CSVGIAVETQYF. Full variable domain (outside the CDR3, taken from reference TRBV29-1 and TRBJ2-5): SAVISQKPSRDICQRGTSLTIQCQVDSQVTMMFWYRQQPGQSLTLIATANQGSEATYESGFVIDKFPISRPNLTFSTLTVSNMSPEDSSIYLCSVGIAVETQYFGPGTRLLVL.